These T cell receptor beta chains were read from a single sample in a study of CD8 T cells in Susac syndrome. TCRdb re-analysed the immunoSEQ multiplex PCR reads in MiXCR, keeping a single row per CDR3 protein. The sample consists of some 58,000 distinct CDR3 sequences, approximately 95% of them appearing once. The sample consisted of CD8+ T cells from PBMCs. The receptors derive from a human donor with Susac syndrome. CDR3s include the opening cysteine and the closing phenylalanine or tryptophan. The D gene is left open where the match is weak. Clone sizes are given selectively: once, few, many, or a class where the clone is expanded.

J | V | size | D | DNA | CDR3
TRBJ2-7 | TRBV7-9 | NA | TRBD1 | TGTGCCAGCAGCTCCTCCCAAACAGGGGGGAGCTCCTACGAGCAGTACTTC | CASSSSQTGGSSYEQYF
TRBJ2-5 | TRBV4-3 | once | NA | TGCGCCAGCAGCCAAGAACGGGGGTACCAAGAGACCCAGTACTTC | CASSQERGYQETQYF
TRBJ2-6 | TRBV13 | NA | NA | TGTGCCAGCAGCTTACACCCAAGCTCTGGGGCCAACGTCCTGACTTTC | CASSLHPSSGANVLTF
TRBJ2-3 | TRBV5-4 | NA | TRBD2 | TGTGCCAGCAGCTTGGAAAGCGGGGGGGGAGATACGCAGTATTTT | CASSLESGGGDTQYF
TRBJ2-2 | TRBV4-2 | NA | TRBD1 | TGTGCCAGCAGCGGCCGGGACAGGGACGCCGGGGAGCTGTTTTTT | CASSGRDRDAGELFF
TRBJ1-2 | TRBV4-3 | NA | NA | TGCGCCAGCGAAGGGGGTCATGGCTACACCTTC | CASEGGHGYTF
TRBJ2-7 | TRBV13 | NA | NA | TGTGCCAGCAGCATACACAAGGGCCTCACCTACGAGCAGTACTTC | CASSIHKGLTYEQYF
TRBJ2-3 | TRBV29-1 | NA | NA | TGCAGCGAATGGAGGGGGGAAGTCACAGATACGCAGTATTTT | CSEWRGEVTDTQYF
TRBJ2-3 | TRBV5-1 | few | NA | TGCGCCAGCAGCTTAGACAAACCACTCCAGTATTTT | CASSLDKPLQYF
TRBJ1-1 | TRBV11-3 | once | NA | TGTGCCAGCAGACGGGGCGCCGGGGCTTTCTTT | CASRRGAGAFF
TRBJ2-1 | TRBV6-5 | NA | TRBD1 | TGTGCCAGCAGAGACAGGGTCGGGTTGGAGCAGTTCTTC | CASRDRVGLEQFF
TRBJ1-5 | TRBV11-2 | NA | NA | TGTGCCAGCAGCTGGACGACAGCCTATAGCAATCAGCCCCAGCATTTT | CASSWTTAYSNQPQHF
TRBJ1-3 | TRBV30 | NA | NA | TGTGCCTGGAGTCAATACAGGGATTCTGGAAACACCATATATTTT | CAWSQYRDSGNTIYF